The clone carrying this T cell receptor (beta chain) is a singleton in its sample. The TCR beta repertoire was assessed by survey-level immunoSEQ sequencing. Sequencing was performed with immunoSEQ multiplex PCR; in TCRdb, only in-frame clones are kept and a portion is missing. Of some 70,000 clones in the sample, approximately 92% were seen once. The junction had 8 bases not matched to a gene; V was cut back by 5 bases and J by 5 bases. The CDR3 contains 15 residues. Germline loops: CDR1 SGHNT, CDR2 YENEEA. The sequence derives from a man in his forties with rheumatoid arthritis. Sequences were obtained from PBMCs. The genes are TRBV11-3 and TRBJ2-5, with 10 positions matching TRBD1. CDR3 in DNA: TGTGCCAGCAGCCCGGACAGGGGGAAAGGGGAGACCCAGTACTTC. This codes for CASSPDRGKGETQYF.